A selection of T cell receptor beta chains follows, all from one sample in a study of beta chain features in type 1 diabetes. Data came from immunoSEQ multiplex PCR; TCRdb stores just in-frame clones and leaves some out. The sample lists 500,000 to 700,000 clones, roughly a sixth seen once, with about 0.097% in the top ten. Sequenced sample: naive CD4+ T cells from blood. The receptors derive from a man aged 18 to 35 in good health. The CDR3 runs from the conserved cysteine through the conserved F or W.

V,CDR3
TRBV28,CASRLSGMAEAFF
TRBV7-9,CASSFGQAFYGYTF
TRBV5-1,CASSLARTNEAYEQYF
TRBV11-2,CASSLARGAYNEQFF
TRBV27,CASSFGTGLSTQYF
TRBV9,CASSVDGQGKNIQYF
TRBV7-9,CASSLAPLLTGEQYF
TRBV7-7,CASSPPRQGVDYGYTF
TRBV5-5,CASSLAWAGAGNTEAFF
TRBV9,CASSVGVKDGEAFF
TRBV28,CASSQDRGSGANVLTF
TRBV7-9,CASSLMGTDTEAFF
TRBV18,CASSPLGNTGELFF
TRBV5-1,CASSLFPLGQRTDTQYF
TRBV9,CASSRSPGTSGRGNEQFF
TRBV5-1,CASRSAGLAGNEQFF
TRBV11-1,CASSRLAVGELFF
TRBV5-6,CASSLNGRFYEQYF
TRBV9,CASSPGQGIHEQFF
TRBV5-1,CASSPTRQDNYGYTF
TRBV9,CASSGDRGSYEQYF
TRBV4-1,CASSQTPGHLNTEAFF
TRBV5-1,CASSPDPGTGGSETQYF
TRBV5-6,CASSGGGWYDYNEQFF
TRBV7-9,CASSFRGALDEQYF
TRBV7-2,CASSPYPTGVGRAKNIQYF
TRBV6-6,CASTSDGTDTQYF
TRBV7-8,CASSLLLGTGVGEQYF
TRBV10-3,CAISGRRGVSYNEQFF
TRBV20-1,CSATRNEQFF
TRBV4-2,CASSSPPSGSTDTQYF
TRBV19,CASSSGTATTNYGYTF
TRBV29-1,CSAASGVNTGELFF
TRBV6-5,CAIRLSGANVLTF
TRBV7-9,CASSLEVVRETQYF
TRBV5-4,CASSLPAIPRYNEQFF
TRBV28,CASRDRRGLNTGELFF
TRBV9,CASSVDRALYGYTF
TRBV14,CASSPLNLAGHNEQFF
TRBV7-3,CASSFGTGGEGNTQYF
TRBV29-1,CSVRPSWPAYNEQFF
TRBV29-1,CSVETNTEAFF
TRBV13,CASSLAWGGPSYEQYF
TRBV5-8,CASSPSRDYGYTF
TRBV18,CASSPNSRGGNQPQHF
TRBV6-6,CASSPGRGDRDHEQYF
TRBV30,CAGYTDTQYF